A single sample is the source of the 26 T cell receptor beta chains below, sequenced in a study of identical twins. TCRdb processed the 5' RACE reads anew with MiXCR; each CDR3 protein has one entry. The top ten clones hold approximately 7.9% of a sample with about 340,000 distinct CDR3 sequences, roughly 12% of them seen once. The sample also formed part of further work on yellow fever vaccine responses in identical twins.

The sequencing input was CD8+ T cells sorted from blood. These receptors came from a woman under 30 in good health.

This clonotype has more than one count but fewer than ten. This rearrangement joins TRBV24-1 to TRBJ2-7; D gene ambiguous. Germline CDR1 reads KGHDR; CDR2 reads SFDVKD. This CDR3 is built from 14 residues. V was clipped by 4 bases and J by 7 bases, with 16 bases between them. The CDR3 DNA sequence: TGTGCCACCAGTGACCTCGGACGGCCAACTGAGCAGTACGTC. Translating it yields CATSDLGRPTEQYV.

The genes are TRBV7-9 and TRBJ2-2, with TRBD2 matching over 12 bases. Germline trimming cut 5 bases from V and 3 bases from J; bases unmatched to any gene: 7. CDR3 size: 17 residues. Germline V gene lookup returns CDR1 SEHNR and CDR2 FQNEAQ (reference sequence). Here the CDR3 DNA reads TGTGCCAGCAGCGCCCGACTAGCGGGAGACCACACCGGGGAGCTGTTTTTT. It encodes CASSARLAGDHTGELFF. Full variable domain (remainder filled in from reference TRBV7-9 and TRBJ2-2): DTGVSQNPRHKITKRGQNVTFRCDPISEHNRLYWYRQTLGQGPEFLTYFQNEAQLEKSRLLSDRFSAERPKGSFSTLEIQRTEQGDSAMYLCASSARLAGDHTGELFFGEGSRLTVL.

A few counts support this clonotype. The J gene is TRBJ1-1, the V gene TRBV7-9; D might be TRBD1 (5 bases). V was shortened by 5 bases and J by 5 bases, with 18 bases between the two germline ends. Per germline, CDR1 SEHNR and CDR2 FQNEAQ (reference sequence). The CDR3 length is 15 residues. The CDR3: CASSQGQGLRTEAFF. For the CDR3, the DNA is TGTGCCAGCAGCCAAGGCCAGGGCTTACGGACTGAAGCTTTCTTT.

The chain couples TRBV29-1 to TRBJ2-7; 9 nucleotides agree with TRBD2. Germline V gene sequence: CDR1 SQVTM, CDR2 ANQGSEA. The CDR3 is 15 residues long. The V gene end was trimmed by 0 bases and the J gene end by 0 bases; junction bases not matched to a gene: 3. CDR3 sequence: CSVEDGGLASYEQYF. CDR3 sequence (DNA): TGCAGCGTTGAAGACGGGGGACTAGCCTCCTACGAGCAGTACTTC.

This clonotype was seen a handful of times. The rearrangement links TRBV28 to TRBJ1-3, with D perhaps matching TRBD1 (6 bases). The CDR3 sequence is 17 residues long. V gave up 5 bases and J gave up 0 bases, with 17 bases separating them. Germline CDR1 is MDHEN and CDR2 is SYDVKM. The DNA for the CDR3 is TGTGCCAGCAGTCCCAAAGCTCAGGGGCTCTCTGGAAACACCATATATTTT. It is translated as CASSPKAQGLSGNTIYF.

The chain is built from TRBV6-1 and TRBJ2-3, with 8 nucleotides matching TRBD2. Trimming removed 5 bases from V and 2 bases from J; junction bases left unmatched: 3. Germline CDR1 and CDR2: MNHNS and SASEGT. CDR3 length equals 14 residues. The CDR3 sequence: CASSRAGATDTQYF. In DNA form, the CDR3 reads TGTGCCAGCAGTAGAGCGGGAGCCACAGATACGCAGTATTTT.

This clonotype was observed a handful of times. This sequence joins TRBV6-1 and TRBJ2-7, with 12 bases aligning to TRBD1. CDR3 length: 16 residues. J was trimmed by 5 bases and V by 3 bases; bases with no gene match: 8. Germline values: CDR1 MNHNS, CDR2 SASEGT. The CDR3 DNA follows: TGTGCCAGCAGTGACCCGGGACAGGGGGCTAGGGACGAGCAGTACGTC. Protein product: CASSDPGQGARDEQYV.

The J gene is TRBJ2-1, the V gene TRBV20-1, with D perhaps matching TRBD1 or TRBD2 (5 bases each). Looked up from germline, CDR1 is DFQATT and CDR2 is SNEGSKA (reference sequence). Trimming stripped 6 bases from V and 2 bases from J, with 11 bases between. The CDR3 spans 13 residues. The CDR3 loop is CSADRGPYNEQFF. CDR3 coding DNA: TGCAGTGCCGACCGGGGCCCCTACAATGAGCAGTTCTTC.

V gene TRBV2 combines with J gene TRBJ1-3; 7 positions agree with TRBD1. This CDR3 region has 17 residues. The V gene's germline CDR1 is SNHLY and CDR2 FYNNEI. V lost 9 bases, J lost 0 bases, and 14 bases stayed unmatched. This CDR3 is CASLGRGGLRSGNTIYF. CDR3 coding DNA: TGTGCCAGTCTCGGCAGGGGGGGGCTTCGCTCTGGAAACACCATATATTTT. Complete variable domain (other parts from reference TRBV2 and TRBJ1-3): EPEVTQTPSHQVTQMGQEVILRCVPISNHLYFYWYRQILGQKVEFLVSFYNNEISEKSEIFDDQFSVERPDGSNFTLKIRSTKLEDSAMYFCASLGRGGLRSGNTIYFGEGSWLTVV.

This chain links TRBV12-3 or TRBV12-4 with TRBJ2-1; D remains ambiguous. The CDR3 runs to 13 residues. The V end lost 3 bases, the J end lost 5 bases, and 8 bases lay between the germline ends. The CDR3 region has the DNA TGTGCCAGCAGTTTTATTGTGAACAATGAGCAGTTCTTC. This translates into CASSFIVNNEQFF.

The chain is built from TRBV6-2 or TRBV6-3 and TRBJ2-7, with D perhaps matching TRBD1 or TRBD2 (5 bases each). V was cut by 4 bases and J by 7 bases, with 23 bases left in between. This CDR3 is built from 16 residues. CDR1 and CDR2 from the germline V gene are MNHEY and SVGEGT. This chain's CDR3 is CASSSGTESWIGEQYV. In DNA form, the CDR3 reads TGTGCCAGCAGTTCCGGGACGGAGTCTTGGATAGGGGAGCAGTACGTC.

Only a few counts were recorded for this clonotype. J is TRBJ1-4 and V is TRBV14; 7 bases match TRBD1. The germline V gene encodes CDR1 SGHDN and CDR2 FVKESK. This CDR3 spans 14 amino acids. The junction had 5 bases not matched to a gene; V was cut back by 6 bases and J by 4 bases. For the CDR3, the DNA is TGTGCCAGCAGACCGACAGGGATTAATGAAAAACTGTTTTTT. It is translated as CASRPTGINEKLFF. Filled out from reference TRBV14 and TRBJ1-4, the complete variable domain reads EAGVTQFPSHSVIEKGQTVTLRCDPISGHDNLYWYRRVMGKEIKFLLHFVKESKQDESGMPNNRFLAERTGGTYSTLKVQPAELEDSGVYFCASRPTGINEKLFFGSGTQLSVL.

In this sample, this clonotype turned up a few times. V and J are TRBV9 and TRBJ1-1; TRBD1 agrees at 8 bases. CDR1 and CDR2 from the germline V gene are SGDLS and YYNGEE. The V gene end was trimmed by 3 bases and the J gene end by 4 bases; junction bases not matched to a gene: 5. This CDR3 has 14 residues. As DNA, the CDR3 is TGTGCCAGCAGCGGGACAGGGACCACCACTGAAGCTTTCTTT. Its translation is CASSGTGTTTEAFF.

This clonotype was counted a few times. The chain combines TRBV27 with TRBJ2-1; 9 positions match TRBD1. CDR1 MNHEY and CDR2 SMNVEV come from the germline V gene (reference sequence). V lost 6 bases and J lost 9; bases outside the gene matches: 9. The CDR3 sequence is 14 residues long. CDR3 sequence reads: CASSQGQGLIEQFF. As DNA, the CDR3 is TGTGCCAGCAGCCAGGGACAGGGTTTGATTGAGCAGTTCTTC.

This clonotype was counted only a few times. V gene TRBV4-1 combines with J gene TRBJ1-1, with a possible D match to TRBD1 (6 bases). V gave up 1 base and J gave up 2 bases, with 8 bases separating them. The CDR3 covers 14 residues. Looked up from germline, CDR1 is MGHRA and CDR2 is YSYEKL. DNA of the CDR3: TGCGCCAGCAGCCAAGTGGGGGCTAACACTGAAGCTTTCTTT. Its translation is CASSQVGANTEAFF.

This clonotype came up many times. V gene TRBV5-1 combines with J gene TRBJ2-7, with D possibly being TRBD2 (5 bases). The V gene's germline CDR1 is SGHRS and CDR2 YFSETQ. There are 14 residues in the CDR3. Trimming left V 0 bases short and J 0 bases short, with 7 bases between. The CDR3 region has the DNA TGCGCCAGCAGCTTGGAGCGGTACTCCTACGAGCAGTACTTC. This codes for CASSLERYSYEQYF. Full variable domain (outside the CDR3, taken from reference TRBV5-1 and TRBJ2-7): KAGVTQTPRYLIKTRGQQVTLSCSPISGHRSVSWYQQTPGQGLQFLFEYFSETQRNKGNFPGRFSGRQFSNSRSEMNVSTLELGDSALYLCASSLERYSYEQYFGPGTRLTVT.

This rearrangement joins TRBV3-1 to TRBJ1-5; the D is unclear. The CDR3 covers 14 residues. V lost 0 bases, J lost 3 bases, and 6 bases lay in between. The germline gives CDR1 LGHDT, CDR2 YNNKEL (reference sequence). For the CDR3, the DNA is TGTGCCAGCAGCCAAGAGGGCGTCAATCAGCCCCAGCATTTT. Translation gives CASSQEGVNQPQHF.

This clonotype was counted between two and nine times. V gene TRBV10-3 combines with J gene TRBJ1-2; D may be TRBD1 (6 bases). Trimming left V 6 bases short and J 2 bases short, with 10 bases between. This CDR3 has 13 residues. Germline V gene sequence: CDR1 ENHRY, CDR2 SYGVKD. CDR3 in DNA: TGTGCCATCAGGGACAGTCAAAACTATGGCTACACCTTC. This translates into CAIRDSQNYGYTF.

V usage is TRBV3-1 and J usage is TRBJ1-1; no firm D call. The CDR3 is 15 amino acids. Between the trimmed V and J ends, which lost 3 bases and 1 base, there was a span of 12 bases. CDR1 and CDR2 (germline): LGHDT, YNNKEL (reference sequence). The CDR3 DNA reads as TGTGCCAGCAGCCATGCCCGGGCCGAGAACACTGAAGCTTTCTTT. Amino acids: CASSHARAENTEAFF.

This clonotype has only a few counts. The rearrangement links TRBV7-9 to TRBJ1-1; possible D gene TRBD1, 5 bases. Germline values: CDR1 SEHNR, CDR2 FQNEAQ (reference sequence). The CDR3 is 14 residues long. Deletions cut 3 bases from V and 3 bases from J, with 11 bases between. The CDR3 DNA is TGTGCCAGCAGCTTCGTGGGGGGGGACACTGAAGCTTTCTTT. Translated: CASSFVGGDTEAFF. The entire variable domain, with the rest obtained from reference TRBV7-9 and TRBJ1-1, is as follows: DTGVSQNPRHKITKRGQNVTFRCDPISEHNRLYWYRQTLGQGPEFLTYFQNEAQLEKSRLLSDRFSAERPKGSFSTLEIQRTEQGDSAMYLCASSFVGGDTEAFFGQGTRLTVV.

This clonotype was counted between two and nine times. The chain employs TRBV5-5 and TRBJ2-7; the D gene is possibly TRBD2 (6 bases). The CDR3 sequence is 14 residues long. CDR1 and CDR2 (germline): SGHKS, YYEKEE (reference sequence). Trimming removed 4 bases from V and 4 bases from J, with 15 bases in between. The CDR3 DNA follows: TGTGCCAGCAGCCAGGAGGGATTGCCTTACGAGCAGTACTTC. This codes for CASSQEGLPYEQYF.

This clonotype showed up many times. The V gene is TRBV4-2, the J gene TRBJ2-1, with a tentative D call TRBD2 (7 bases). V was shortened by 0 bases and J by 4 bases, with 13 bases between the two germline ends. Germline V gene data show CDR1 as LGHNA and CDR2 as YNFKEQ. The CDR3 runs to 16 residues. CDR3 sequence: CASSQDIGGPYNEQFF. In DNA, the CDR3 is TGTGCCAGCAGCCAAGATATCGGGGGGCCTTACAATGAGCAGTTCTTC.

In its sample, this clonotype was seen a few times. The chain carries TRBV20-1 and TRBJ2-7; 8 bases map to TRBD2. Per germline, CDR1 DFQATT and CDR2 SNEGSKA (reference sequence). The ends lost 0 bases at V and 2 bases at J; junction bases unmatched: 6. The CDR3 consists of 15 residues. The CDR3 reads CSARDGAGAPYEQYF. The CDR3 DNA reads TGCAGTGCTAGAGATGGAGCGGGAGCACCCTACGAGCAGTACTTC.

The gene calls are TRBV12-3 or TRBV12-4 and TRBJ1-4, with D maybe TRBD1 (5 bases). Trimming stripped 2 bases from V and 4 bases from J, with 11 bases between. This CDR3 spans 15 amino acids. The CDR3 sequence: CASSLLGPINEKLFF. The DNA for the CDR3 is TGTGCCAGCAGTTTATTGGGGCCGATTAATGAAAAACTGTTTTTT.

The rearrangement links TRBV4-1 to TRBJ2-7, with 9 bases lining up with TRBD1. The length of the CDR3 is 14 residues. The junction had 4 bases not matched to a gene; V was cut back by 4 bases and J by 3 bases. Germline CDR1 MGHRA, CDR2 YSYEKL. CDR3 nucleotide sequence: TGCGCCAGCAGCCGGGGACAGGGAAACTACGAGCAGTACTTC. Translated: CASSRGQGNYEQYF.

This clonotype turned up a few times. The genes are TRBV3-1 and TRBJ2-5; D unclear. This CDR3 spans 14 amino acids. The V gene's germline CDR1 is LGHDT and CDR2 YNNKEL (reference sequence). V was trimmed by 8 bases and J by 1 base, leaving 14 bases between them. Written as DNA, the CDR3 is TGTGCCAGCGGTCCCGGGTCGGTCCAAGAGACCCAGTACTTC. Its translation is CASGPGSVQETQYF.